A selection of T cell receptor beta chains follows, all from one sample in a study of blood T cells in healthy people across ages. TCRdb independently ran MiXCR on the 5' RACE reads; one entry per CDR3 protein. Among about 560,000 distinct CDR3 sequences listed, around a quarter were seen once. These data also formed part of another study, on T cells of mothers and their children.

The specimen was blood. Receptors originate from a boy under 10 years old in good health. CDR3s include the opening cysteine and the closing phenylalanine or tryptophan. D genes are given only for firm matches. Part of the rows lack a size; the others show once, few, many or a class for expanded clones.

CDR3	DNA	D	J	V	size
CASSPTAGAIETQYF	TGTGCCAGCAGCCCAACGGCGGGGGCTATCGAGACCCAGTACTTC	NA	TRBJ2-5	TRBV27	NA
CASRRGQPTEAFF	TGTGCCAGCAGGCGTGGACAGCCCACTGAAGCTTTCTTT	NA	TRBJ1-1	TRBV6-5	NA
CASSQVASGSRSLNEQFF	TGCGCCAGCAGCCAAGTCGCCAGCGGGAGCAGGTCCCTAAATGAGCAGTTCTTC	TRBD2	TRBJ2-1	TRBV4-3	NA
CAISEGGATDTQYF	TGTGCCATCAGTGAAGGGGGGGCCACAGATACGCAGTATTTT	NA	TRBJ2-3	TRBV10-3	NA
CASSLDPSRSKNIQYF	TGTGCCAGCAGCTTGGACCCTAGCAGGTCCAAAAACATTCAGTACTTC	NA	TRBJ2-4	TRBV5-4	NA
CASSSFFGGKQETQYF	TGTGCCAGCAGCTCTTTTTTCGGAGGAAAACAAGAGACCCAGTACTTC	NA	TRBJ2-5	TRBV7-2	NA
CASSHRQGHYGYTF	TGTGCCAGCAGCCACCGACAGGGCCACTATGGCTACACCTTC	TRBD1	TRBJ1-2	TRBV3-1	few
CASSFGGRETDTQYF	TGTGCCAGCAGCTTTGGCGGGAGGGAGACAGATACGCAGTATTTT	TRBD2	TRBJ2-3	TRBV5-8	few
CASSLTTSFSYNEQFF	TGTGCCAGCAGCTTAACCACTAGCTTTTCCTACAATGAGCAGTTCTTC	NA	TRBJ2-1	TRBV7-3	NA
CASSPRWIKGGGGYTF	TGTGCCAGCAGCCCGCGATGGATAAAGGGGGGTGGCGGCTACACCTTC	NA	TRBJ1-2	TRBV14	few
CASSLGQGPWDTQYF	TGTGCCAGTAGCTTGGGGCAGGGCCCATGGGATACGCAGTATTTT	NA	TRBJ2-3	TRBV5-5	NA
CAWSVSVVSGYTF	TGTGCCTGGAGTGTATCGGTAGTGTCCGGCTACACCTTC	NA	TRBJ1-2	TRBV30	few
CSAMVLAGAPDTQYF	TGCAGTGCGATGGTATTAGCGGGAGCGCCAGATACGCAGTATTTT	TRBD2	TRBJ2-3	TRBV20-1	few
CASSPQVAGETQYF	TGTGCCAGCAGCCCCCAGGTAGCAGGGGAGACCCAGTACTTC	NA	TRBJ2-5	TRBV7-2	many
CASSRGLAGEHTGELFF	TGTGCCAGCAGTCGGGGACTAGCGGGGGAACACACCGGGGAGCTGTTTTTT	TRBD2	TRBJ2-2	TRBV6-2/TRBV6-3	NA
CATAAGGFNEQFF	TGTGCCACCGCTGCGGGGGGATTCAATGAGCAGTTCTTC	TRBD2	TRBJ2-1	TRBV27	NA
CSVSGINTDTQYF	TGCAGCGTTTCGGGCATTAACACAGATACGCAGTATTTT	NA	TRBJ2-3	TRBV29-1	few
CASTQDSGANVLTF	TGTGCCAGCACCCAGGACTCTGGGGCCAACGTCCTGACTTTC	NA	TRBJ2-6	TRBV6-1	NA
CSARKLRNIQYF	TGCAGTGCTAGAAAGCTTAGGAACATTCAGTACTTC	NA	TRBJ2-4	TRBV20-1	few
CASSDPTGVIGDEQFF	TGCGCCAGCAGCGATCCTACGGGGGTGATCGGGGATGAGCAGTTCTTC	NA	TRBJ2-1	TRBV4-1	NA
CASSSHSGTGPHEQYF	TGTGCCAGCAGCTCCCACTCCGGGACAGGGCCCCACGAGCAGTACTTC	TRBD1	TRBJ2-7	TRBV7-3	NA
CASSQAALTGIHEQYF	TGCGCCAGCAGCCAAGCTGCGTTGACAGGGATCCACGAGCAGTACTTC	TRBD1	TRBJ2-7	TRBV4-3	NA
CASSKAASGRAFGEQYF	TGTGCCAGCAGCAAAGCGGCTAGCGGGAGGGCCTTTGGCGAGCAGTACTTC	NA	TRBJ2-7	TRBV21-1	NA